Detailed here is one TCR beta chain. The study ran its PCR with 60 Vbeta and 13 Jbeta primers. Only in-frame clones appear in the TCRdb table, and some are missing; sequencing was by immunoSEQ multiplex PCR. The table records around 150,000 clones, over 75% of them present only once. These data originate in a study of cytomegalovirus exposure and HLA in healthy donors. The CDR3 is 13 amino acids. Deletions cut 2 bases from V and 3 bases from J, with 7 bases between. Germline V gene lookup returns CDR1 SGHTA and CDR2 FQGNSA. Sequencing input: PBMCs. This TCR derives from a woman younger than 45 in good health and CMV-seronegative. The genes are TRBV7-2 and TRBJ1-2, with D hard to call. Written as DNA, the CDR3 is TGTGCCAGCAGCTTAACGGTTTACTATGGCTACACCTTC. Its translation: CASSLTVYYGYTF.